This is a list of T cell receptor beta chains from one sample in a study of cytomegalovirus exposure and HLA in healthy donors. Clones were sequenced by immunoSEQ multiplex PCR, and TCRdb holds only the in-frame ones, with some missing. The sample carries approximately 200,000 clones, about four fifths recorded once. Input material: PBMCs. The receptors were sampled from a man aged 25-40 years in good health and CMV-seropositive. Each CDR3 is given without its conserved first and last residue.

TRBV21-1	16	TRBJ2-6	ASSPCGQGANGANVLT
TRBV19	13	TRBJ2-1	ASSIVQGYLNEQF
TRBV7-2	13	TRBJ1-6	ASSFIGRGNSPLH
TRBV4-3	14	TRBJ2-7	ASSQRWDRVSYEQY
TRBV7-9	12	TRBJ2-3	ASSLDRPTDTQY
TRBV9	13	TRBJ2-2	ASSVAGQGAGELF
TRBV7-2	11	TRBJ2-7	ASSLGTSGEQY
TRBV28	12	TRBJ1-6	ASSPGQGNSPLH
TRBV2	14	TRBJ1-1	ASNAVRGALNTEAF
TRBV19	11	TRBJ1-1	ASSIRENTEAF
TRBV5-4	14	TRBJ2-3	ASSKLGGQGTDTQY
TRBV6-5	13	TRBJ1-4	ASRDRGTTNEKLF
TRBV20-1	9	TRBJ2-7	SASVSHEQY
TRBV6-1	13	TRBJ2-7	ASSLTPTGSYEQY
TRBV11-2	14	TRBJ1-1	ASSLGEGGRGTEAF
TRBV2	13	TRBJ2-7	ASSEKRQLTYEQY
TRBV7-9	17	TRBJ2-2	ASSLNFGGQGVPNGELF
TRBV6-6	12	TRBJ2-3	ASSFRDITDTQY
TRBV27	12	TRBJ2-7	ATRVDRGTYEQY
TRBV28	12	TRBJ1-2	ASSLPQGVWGYT
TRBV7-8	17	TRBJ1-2	ASSLGPFLRDSYYYGYT
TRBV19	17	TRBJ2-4	ASSIEGTSRTRAKNIQY
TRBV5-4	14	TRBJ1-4	ASSQAGMGTNEKLF
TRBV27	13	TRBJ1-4	ASSPRGQNNEKLF
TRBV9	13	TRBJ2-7	ASSVAGGEWDEQY
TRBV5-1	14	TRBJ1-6	ASSLGGQSDNSPLH
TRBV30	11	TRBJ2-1	AWSEGLAWEQF
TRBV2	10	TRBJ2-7	ASILAGDEQY
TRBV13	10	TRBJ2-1	ASSFSSGEQF
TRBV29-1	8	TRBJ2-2	SVRVGELF
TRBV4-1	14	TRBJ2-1	ASSPQVRDRGNEQF
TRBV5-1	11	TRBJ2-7	ASSLPDTYEQY
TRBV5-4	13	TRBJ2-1	ASSHLLAGGSEQF
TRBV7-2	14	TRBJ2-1	ASSLVRDRGRNEQF
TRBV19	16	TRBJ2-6	ASSINLAGRSGANVLT
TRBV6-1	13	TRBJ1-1	ASSAPRQVYTEAF
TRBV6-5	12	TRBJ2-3	ACRESGGTDTQY
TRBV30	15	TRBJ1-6	AWSLQPRRTGGSPLH
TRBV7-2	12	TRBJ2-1	ASSSTSGVNEQF
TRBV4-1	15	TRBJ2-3	ASSQAPLTHPTDTQY
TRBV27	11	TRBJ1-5	ASSLGGSQPQH
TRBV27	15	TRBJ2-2	ASSPSRLAENTGELF
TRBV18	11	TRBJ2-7	ASSPGGYERQY
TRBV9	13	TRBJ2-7	ASSVAGAGAGEQY
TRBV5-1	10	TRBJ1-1	ASSWGTNEAF
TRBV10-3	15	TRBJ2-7	AISEPTDLASSYEQY
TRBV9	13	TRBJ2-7	ASSVAVDTSYEQY
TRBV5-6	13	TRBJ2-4	ASSWGPGPQNIQY
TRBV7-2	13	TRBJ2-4	ASSGAGGGKNIQY
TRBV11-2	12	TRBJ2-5	ASSPGLNQETQY
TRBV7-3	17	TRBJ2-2	ASSLKPVLWSLDTGELF